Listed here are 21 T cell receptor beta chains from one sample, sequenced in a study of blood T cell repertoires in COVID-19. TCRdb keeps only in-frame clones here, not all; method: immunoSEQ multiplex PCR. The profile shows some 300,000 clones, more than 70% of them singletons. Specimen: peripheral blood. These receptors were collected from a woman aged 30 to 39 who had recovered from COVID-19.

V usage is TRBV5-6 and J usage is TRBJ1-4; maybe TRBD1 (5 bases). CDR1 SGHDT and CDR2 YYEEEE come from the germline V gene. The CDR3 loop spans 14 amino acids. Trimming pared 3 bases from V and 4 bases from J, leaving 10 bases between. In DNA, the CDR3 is TGTGCCAGCAGCTCGGGACTTTTTAATGAAAAACTGTTTTTT. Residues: CASSSGLFNEKLFF.

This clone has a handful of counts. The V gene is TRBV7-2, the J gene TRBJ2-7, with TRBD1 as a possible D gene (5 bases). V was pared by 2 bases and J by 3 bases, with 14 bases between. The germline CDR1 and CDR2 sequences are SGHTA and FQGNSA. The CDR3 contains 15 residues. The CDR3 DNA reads TGTGCCAGCAGCTTAACCGGTGGCGGACACTACGAGCAGTACTTC. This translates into CASSLTGGGHYEQYF.

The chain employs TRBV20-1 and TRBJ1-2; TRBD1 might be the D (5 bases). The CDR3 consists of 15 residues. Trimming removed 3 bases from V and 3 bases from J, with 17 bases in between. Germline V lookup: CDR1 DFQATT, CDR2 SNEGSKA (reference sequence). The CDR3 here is CSASSGRELYYGYTF. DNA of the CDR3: TGCAGTGCTAGTTCAGGGAGGGAGTTATACTATGGCTACACCTTC.

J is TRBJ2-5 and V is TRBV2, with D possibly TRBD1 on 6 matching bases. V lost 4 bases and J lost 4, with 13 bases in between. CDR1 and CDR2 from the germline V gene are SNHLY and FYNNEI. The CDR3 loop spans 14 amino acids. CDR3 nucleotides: TGTGCCAGCAGTGGAGCTAGAGGGGGAGAGACCCAGTACTTC. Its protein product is CASSGARGGETQYF.

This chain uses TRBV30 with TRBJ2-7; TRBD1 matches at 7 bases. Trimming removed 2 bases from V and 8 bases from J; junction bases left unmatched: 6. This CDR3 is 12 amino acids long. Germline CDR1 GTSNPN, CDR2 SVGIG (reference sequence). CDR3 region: CAWSTYRGQQYF. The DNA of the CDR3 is TGTGCCTGGAGTACCTACAGGGGCCAGCAGTACTTC.

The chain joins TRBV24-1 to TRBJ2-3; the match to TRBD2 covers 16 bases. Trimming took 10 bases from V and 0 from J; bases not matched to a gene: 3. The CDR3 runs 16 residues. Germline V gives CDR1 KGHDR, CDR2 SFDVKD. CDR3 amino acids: CATGLAGGTSTDTQYF. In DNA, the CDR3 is TGTGCCACGGGACTAGCGGGGGGGACTAGCACAGATACGCAGTATTTT.

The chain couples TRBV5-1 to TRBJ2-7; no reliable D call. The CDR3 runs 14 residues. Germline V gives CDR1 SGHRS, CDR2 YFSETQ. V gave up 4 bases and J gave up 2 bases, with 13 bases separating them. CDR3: CASSPRPGAYEQYF. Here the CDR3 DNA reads TGCGCCAGCAGCCCCCGGCCAGGTGCCTACGAGCAGTACTTC.

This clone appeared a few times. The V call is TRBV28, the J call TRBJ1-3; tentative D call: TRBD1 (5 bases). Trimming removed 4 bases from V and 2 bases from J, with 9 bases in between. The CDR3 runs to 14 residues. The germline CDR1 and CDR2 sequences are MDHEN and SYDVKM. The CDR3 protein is CASSSGTAGNTIYF. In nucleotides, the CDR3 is TGTGCCAGCAGTTCGGGGACTGCTGGAAACACCATATATTTT.

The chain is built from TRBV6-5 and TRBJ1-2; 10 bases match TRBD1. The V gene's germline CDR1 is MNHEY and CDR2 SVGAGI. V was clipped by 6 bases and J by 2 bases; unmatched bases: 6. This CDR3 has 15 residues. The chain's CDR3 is CASRLGTGANYGYTF. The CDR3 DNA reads TGTGCCAGCAGACTAGGGACAGGGGCAAACTATGGCTACACCTTC.

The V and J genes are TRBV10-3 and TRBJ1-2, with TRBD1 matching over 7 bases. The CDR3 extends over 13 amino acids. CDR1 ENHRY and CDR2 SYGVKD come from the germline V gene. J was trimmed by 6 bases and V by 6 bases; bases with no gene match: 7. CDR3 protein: CAIRLGQVHGYTF. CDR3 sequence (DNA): TGTGCCATCAGACTTGGACAGGTTCATGGCTACACCTTC.

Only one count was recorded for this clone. Here the CDR3 DNA reads TGTGCCAGCTCACCTCCAGCGGGGGGTTACAATGAGCAGTTCTTC. Translated, it gives CASSPPAGGYNEQFF. The V gene is TRBV18, the J gene TRBJ2-1, with TRBD2 matching 9 bases. There are 15 residues in the CDR3. Unmatched junction bases numbered 4, after V lost 3 bases and J lost 4 bases. The germline gives CDR1 KGHSH, CDR2 LQKENI.

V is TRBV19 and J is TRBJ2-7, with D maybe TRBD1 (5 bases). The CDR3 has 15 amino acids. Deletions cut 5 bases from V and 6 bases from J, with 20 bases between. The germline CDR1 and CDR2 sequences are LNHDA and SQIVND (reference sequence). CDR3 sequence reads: CASSSQGPFPSEQYF. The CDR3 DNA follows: TGTGCCAGTAGTTCTCAGGGCCCCTTCCCTTCCGAGCAGTACTTC.

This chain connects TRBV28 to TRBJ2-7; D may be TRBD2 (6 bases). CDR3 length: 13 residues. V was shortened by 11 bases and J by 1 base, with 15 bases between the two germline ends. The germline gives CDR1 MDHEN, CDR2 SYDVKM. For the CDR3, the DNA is TGTGCCGGATCAAGCGGGCTTTCCTACGAGCAGTACTTC. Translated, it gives CAGSSGLSYEQYF.

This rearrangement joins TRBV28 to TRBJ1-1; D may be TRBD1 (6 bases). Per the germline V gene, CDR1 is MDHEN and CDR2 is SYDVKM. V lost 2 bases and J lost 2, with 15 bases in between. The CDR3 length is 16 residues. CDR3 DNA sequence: TGTGCCAGCAGTTTAACCCTAGGGACACCCAACACTGAAGCTTTCTTT. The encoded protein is CASSLTLGTPNTEAFF. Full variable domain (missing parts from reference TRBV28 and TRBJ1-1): DVKVTQSSRYLVKRTGEKVFLECVQDMDHENMFWYRQDPGLGLRLIYFSYDVKMKEKGDIPEGYSVSREKKERFSLILESASTNQTSMYLCASSLTLGTPNTEAFFGQGTRLTVV.

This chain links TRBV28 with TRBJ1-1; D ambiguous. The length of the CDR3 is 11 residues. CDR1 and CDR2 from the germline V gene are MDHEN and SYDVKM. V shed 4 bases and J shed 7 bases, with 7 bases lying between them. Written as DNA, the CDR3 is TGTGCCAGCAGTTCCCCCGGTGAAGCTTTCTTT. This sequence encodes CASSSPGEAFF.

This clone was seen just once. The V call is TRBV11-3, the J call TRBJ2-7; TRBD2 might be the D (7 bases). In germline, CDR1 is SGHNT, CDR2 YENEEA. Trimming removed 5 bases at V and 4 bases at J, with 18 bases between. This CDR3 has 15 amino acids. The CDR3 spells CASSPSAGAEYEQYF. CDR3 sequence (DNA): TGTGCCAGCAGCCCCTCGGCGGGGGCCGAGTACGAGCAGTACTTC.

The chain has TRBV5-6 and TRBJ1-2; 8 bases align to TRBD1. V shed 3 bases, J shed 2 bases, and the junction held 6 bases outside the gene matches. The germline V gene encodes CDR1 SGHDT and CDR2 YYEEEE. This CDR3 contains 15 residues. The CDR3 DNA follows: TGTGCCAGCAGCTCTACAGGGGGTGGAAACTATGGCTACACCTTC. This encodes CASSSTGGGNYGYTF.

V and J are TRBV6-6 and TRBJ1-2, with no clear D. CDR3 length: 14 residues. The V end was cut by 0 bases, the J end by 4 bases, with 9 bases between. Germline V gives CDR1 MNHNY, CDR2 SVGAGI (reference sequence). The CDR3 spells CASSYSRESYGYTF. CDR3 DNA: TGTGCCAGCAGTTACTCAAGGGAGTCCTATGGCTACACCTTC.

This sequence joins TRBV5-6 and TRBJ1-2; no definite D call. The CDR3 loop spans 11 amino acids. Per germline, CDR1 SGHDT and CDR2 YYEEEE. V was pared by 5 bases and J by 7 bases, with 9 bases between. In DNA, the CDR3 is TGTGCCAGCAGTTTCCGTCGTGGCTACACCTTC. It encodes CASSFRRGYTF.

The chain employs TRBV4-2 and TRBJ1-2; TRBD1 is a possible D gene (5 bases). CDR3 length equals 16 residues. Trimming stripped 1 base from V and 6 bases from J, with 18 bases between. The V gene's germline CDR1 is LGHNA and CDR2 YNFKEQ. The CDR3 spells CASSQARVGFSDGYTF. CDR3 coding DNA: TGTGCCAGCAGCCAAGCCAGGGTCGGGTTCTCAGATGGCTACACCTTC.

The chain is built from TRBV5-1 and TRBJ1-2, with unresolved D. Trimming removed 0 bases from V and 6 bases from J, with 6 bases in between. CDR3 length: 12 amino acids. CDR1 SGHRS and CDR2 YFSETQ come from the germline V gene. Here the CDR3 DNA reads TGCGCCAGCAGCTTGGTACAAGATGGCTACACCTTC. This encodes CASSLVQDGYTF.